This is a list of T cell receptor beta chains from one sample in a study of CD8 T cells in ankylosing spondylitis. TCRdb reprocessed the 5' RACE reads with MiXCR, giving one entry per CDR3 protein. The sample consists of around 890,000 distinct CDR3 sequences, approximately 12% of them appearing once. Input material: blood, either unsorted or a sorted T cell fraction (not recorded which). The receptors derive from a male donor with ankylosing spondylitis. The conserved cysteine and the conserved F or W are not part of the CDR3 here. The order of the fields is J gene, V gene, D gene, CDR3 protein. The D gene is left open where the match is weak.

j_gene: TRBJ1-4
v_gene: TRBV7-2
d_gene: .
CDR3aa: ASSLPPNEKLF

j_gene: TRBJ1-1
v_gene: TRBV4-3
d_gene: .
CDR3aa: ASSQDGIGGTEAF

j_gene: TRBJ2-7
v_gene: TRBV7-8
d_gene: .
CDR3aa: ASSLNSGYEQY

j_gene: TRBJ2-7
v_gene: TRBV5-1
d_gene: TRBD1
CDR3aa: ASSKGQPSGEQY

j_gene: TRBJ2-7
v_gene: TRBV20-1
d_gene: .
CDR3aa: SAGDWISYEQY

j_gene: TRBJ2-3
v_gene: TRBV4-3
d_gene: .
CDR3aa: ASSQEKLGDTQY

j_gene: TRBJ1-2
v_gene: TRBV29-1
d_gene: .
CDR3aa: SVGGRQNYGYT

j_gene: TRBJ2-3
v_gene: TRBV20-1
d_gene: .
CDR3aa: SALRDADTQY

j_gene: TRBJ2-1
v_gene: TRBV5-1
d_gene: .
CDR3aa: ASSLGGSSISSYNEQF

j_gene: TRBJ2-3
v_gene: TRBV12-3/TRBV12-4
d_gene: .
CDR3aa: ASSLEGDVTQY

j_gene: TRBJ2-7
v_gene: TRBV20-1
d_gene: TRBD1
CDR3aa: SAQAGTGYEQY

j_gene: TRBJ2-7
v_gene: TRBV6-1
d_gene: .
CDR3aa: ASSVHTGSSYEQY

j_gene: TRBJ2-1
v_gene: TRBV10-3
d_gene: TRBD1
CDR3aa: AIRRQGSGSYNEQF

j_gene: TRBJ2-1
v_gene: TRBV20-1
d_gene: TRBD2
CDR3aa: SAGLAGGGEQF

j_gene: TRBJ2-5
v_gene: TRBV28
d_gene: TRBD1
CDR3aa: ASRTQGGSETQY

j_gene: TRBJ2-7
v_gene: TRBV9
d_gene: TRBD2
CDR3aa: ASSVDPTGLASSSYEQY

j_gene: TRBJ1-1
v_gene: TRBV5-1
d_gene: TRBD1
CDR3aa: ASVGQGNTEAF

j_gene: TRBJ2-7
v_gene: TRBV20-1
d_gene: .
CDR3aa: SANRVPYEQY

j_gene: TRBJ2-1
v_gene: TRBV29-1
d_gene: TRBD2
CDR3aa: SVATSSPYNEQF

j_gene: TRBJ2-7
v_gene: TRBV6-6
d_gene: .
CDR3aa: ASSRMTSLEQY

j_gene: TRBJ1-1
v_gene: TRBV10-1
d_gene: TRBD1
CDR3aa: ASSELTGQNTEAF

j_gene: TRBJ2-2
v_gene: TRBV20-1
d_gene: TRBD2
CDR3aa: SATSGTTNTGELF

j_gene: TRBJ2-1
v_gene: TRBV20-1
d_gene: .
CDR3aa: SATPYGDSYNEQF

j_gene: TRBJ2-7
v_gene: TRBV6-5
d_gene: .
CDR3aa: ASSNPRRGGPYEQY

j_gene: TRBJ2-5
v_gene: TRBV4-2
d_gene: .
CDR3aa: ASSHAAGVNQETQY

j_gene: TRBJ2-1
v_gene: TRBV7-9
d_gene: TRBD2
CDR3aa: ASSLGLAPSDEQF

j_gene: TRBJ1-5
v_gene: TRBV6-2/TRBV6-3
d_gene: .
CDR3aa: ASSDPDSLNQPQH

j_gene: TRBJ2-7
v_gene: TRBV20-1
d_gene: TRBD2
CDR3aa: SARDPRGTSGPSYEQY

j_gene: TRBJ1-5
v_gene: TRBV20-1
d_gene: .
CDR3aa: SARKVSNQPQH

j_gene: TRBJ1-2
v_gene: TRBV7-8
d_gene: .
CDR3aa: ASSHPGRGTKSYT

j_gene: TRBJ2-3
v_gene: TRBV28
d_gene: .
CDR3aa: ASSLSGSPGTDTQY

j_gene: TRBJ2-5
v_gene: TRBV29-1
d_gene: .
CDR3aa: SVEDQRRTETQY

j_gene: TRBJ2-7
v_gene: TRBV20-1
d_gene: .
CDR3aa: SARDKGVLSYEQY

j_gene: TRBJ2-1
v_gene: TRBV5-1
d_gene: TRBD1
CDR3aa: ASTRTGGSREQF

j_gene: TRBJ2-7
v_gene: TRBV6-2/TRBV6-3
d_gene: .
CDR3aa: ASRTSGITYEQY

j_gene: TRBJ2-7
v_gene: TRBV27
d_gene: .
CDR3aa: ASSLNRVGKEQY

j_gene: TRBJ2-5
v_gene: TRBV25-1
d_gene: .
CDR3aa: ASTQRGIGETQY

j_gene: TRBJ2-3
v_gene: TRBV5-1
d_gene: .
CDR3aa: ASSLAQVEDTQY

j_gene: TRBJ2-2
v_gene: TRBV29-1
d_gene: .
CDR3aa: SVGGQYTGELF

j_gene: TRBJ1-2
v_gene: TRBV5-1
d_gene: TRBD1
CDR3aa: ASSFGTGNGYT

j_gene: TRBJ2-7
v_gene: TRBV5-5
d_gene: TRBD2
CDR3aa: ASRITSGVSSYEQY

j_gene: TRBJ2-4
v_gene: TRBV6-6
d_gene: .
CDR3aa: ASSRPQGIQY

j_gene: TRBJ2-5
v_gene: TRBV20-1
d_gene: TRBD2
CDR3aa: SAVLTSGEETQY

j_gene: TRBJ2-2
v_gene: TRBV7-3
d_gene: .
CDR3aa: ASSLTFTGELF

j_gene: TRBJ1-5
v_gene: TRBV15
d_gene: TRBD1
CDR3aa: ATAGQHNQPQH

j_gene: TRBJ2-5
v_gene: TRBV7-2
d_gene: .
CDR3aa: ASSLDGRTVETQY